This T cell receptor beta chain was recorded in a study of OX40 agonist ivuxolimab in advanced cancers. Clones were sequenced by immunoSEQ multiplex PCR, and TCRdb holds only the in-frame ones, with some missing. The sample carries 80,000 to 100,000 clones, roughly nine tenths recorded once. Cycle 7 day 1, cycle 4 day 1, and baseline were the timepoints at which blood was sampled. The CDR3 has 15 residues. Germline V CDR1 and CDR2: MGHDK, SYGVNS. Trimming cost V 3 bases and J 2 bases; bases outside gene matches: 4. The TCR was taken from an adult with an advanced solid tumor such as melanoma, head and neck, liver or kidney cancer. This specimen consisted of CD4+ or CD8+ T cells sorted from blood, obtained in a trial of the OX40 agonist ivuxolimab. The chain joins TRBV25-1 to TRBJ2-7; 10 bases are shared with TRBD2. CDR3 DNA sequence: TGTGCCAGCAGTGAGCTCCTAGCGGGAGCCTACGAGCAGTACTTC. Translating it yields CASSELLAGAYEQYF.